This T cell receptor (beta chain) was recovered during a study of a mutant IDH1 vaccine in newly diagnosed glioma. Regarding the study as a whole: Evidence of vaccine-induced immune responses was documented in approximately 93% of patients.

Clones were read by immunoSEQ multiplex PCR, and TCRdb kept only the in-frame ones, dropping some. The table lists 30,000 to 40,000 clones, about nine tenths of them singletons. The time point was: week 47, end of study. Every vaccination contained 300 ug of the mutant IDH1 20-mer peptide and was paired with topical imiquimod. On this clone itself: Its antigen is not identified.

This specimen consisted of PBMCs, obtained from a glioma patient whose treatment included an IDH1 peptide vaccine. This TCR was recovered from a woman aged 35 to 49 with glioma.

The CDR3 reads CASRPSGRNNEQYF. CDR3 DNA: TGTGCCAGCAGACCTAGCGGGAGAAATAACGAGCAGTACTTC. V usage is TRBV6-1 and J usage is TRBJ2-7, with 10 bases fitting TRBD2. Germline loops: CDR1 MNHNS, CDR2 SASEGT. The CDR3 sequence is 14 residues long. V shed 6 bases, J shed 5 bases, and the junction held 7 bases outside the gene matches.